The T cell receptor beta chain described here comes from a study of cytomegalovirus exposure and HLA in healthy donors. Comment on this clone: Antigen specificity is unknown.

The CDR3 has 17 amino acids. Trimming took 4 bases from V and 2 from J, leaving 19 bases between them. Germline-derived CDR1 and CDR2 are SEHNR and FQNEAQ (reference sequence). Researchers ran the PCR with 60 Vbeta and 13 Jbeta primers. Under the authors' procedure: An analysis performed later counted about 80 million unique TCR beta chains (roughly 11 million of them shared). Clones were sequenced by immunoSEQ multiplex PCR, and TCRdb holds only the in-frame ones, with some missing. That table supplies the V and J calls and clone size; D and trimming were determined from the DNA. This sample has some 170,000 clones, with approximately 80% found just once. Study-wide points: The authors reported that TCR beta sequences could predict HLA-A and HLA-B alleles. These predictions were accurate for most subjects in the first cohort. As confirmed in vitro, three CMV-associated chains were specific for CMV antigens. According to the study, approximately 150 TCR beta chains were cytomegalovirus-associated.

V and J are TRBV7-9 and TRBJ2-3; tentatively, D is TRBD1 (6 bases). Sequencing used PBMCs. This sequence was found in a man younger than 45 in good health and CMV-seronegative. The CDR3 protein is CASSSRTGSPSTDTQYF. For the CDR3, the DNA is TGTGCCAGCAGCTCGCGAACAGGGAGTCCTTCCACAGATACGCAGTATTTT.